This TCR beta chain was recorded in a study of blood T cell repertoires in COVID-19. The overall study: The United States, Italy and Spain provided the acute and convalescent COVID-19 samples. T cells, B-cell-depleted T cells, or PBMCs provided the cDNA or gDNA that served as material.

Germline V gene sequence: CDR1 SGHTA, CDR2 FQGTGA. Trimming cost V 6 bases and J 4 bases; bases outside gene matches: 5. The CDR3 spans 15 residues. Per the authors' pipeline: From reference gene primer amplification, estimates of nucleated cell counts were derived. Sequenced by immunoSEQ multiplex PCR; TCRdb stores in-frame clones only, minus some. That table supplies the V and J calls and clone size; D and trimming were determined from the DNA. The sample shows 250,000 to 300,000 clones, roughly 86% of them seen only once. This chain connects TRBV7-3 to TRBJ2-2, with TRBD2 matching over 10 bases. The source is a man between 18 and 29 years old with active or convalescent COVID-19. Sample: peripheral blood. The CDR3 loop reads CASRAAGGFTGELFF. The CDR3, as DNA: TGTGCCAGCAGGGCAGCGGGAGGGTTCACCGGGGAGCTGTTTTTT.